A selection of T cell receptor beta chains follows, all from one sample in a study of cytomegalovirus exposure and HLA in healthy donors. Assay: immunoSEQ multiplex PCR; the TCRdb copy retains only in-frame clones and omits some. The sample lists roughly 110,000 clones, 55% to 85% seen once, with around 7.4% in the top ten. What was sequenced was PBMCs. The receptor source for this set is a young man in good health and CMV-seronegative. Both conserved end residues are part of each CDR3. Each record gives: D gene, clone size, V gene, J gene, CDR3 DNA, CDR3 protein. D genes are given only for firm matches. Rows may omit the clone size; those that give it use once, few, many or a size class.

TRBD2	-	TRBV4-1	TRBJ2-5	TGCGCCAGCAGCCAAGATAAGCGGGGGGCCGTCGGGGCCCAGTACTTC	CASSQDKRGAVGAQYF
TRBD1	once	TRBV7-6	TRBJ1-1	TGTGCCAGCAGCTTAGGGACAGGGAACACTGAAGCTTTCTTT	CASSLGTGNTEAFF
TRBD1	-	TRBV7-7	TRBJ2-1	TGTGCCAGCAGCGAGACAGGGGACAATGAGCAGTTCTTC	CASSETGDNEQFF
-	-	TRBV19	TRBJ2-6	TGTGCCAGTAGTATAGCGGGGGCTGGGGCCAACGTCCTGACTTTC	CASSIAGAGANVLTF
TRBD1	once	TRBV18	TRBJ2-5	TGTGCCAGCTCACCACCGCGGGGGACAGGGGCCCTGGCCCAGTACTTC	CASSPPRGTGALAQYF
-	-	TRBV7-2	TRBJ2-1	TGTGCCAGCAGCTTAGCTTCGGGAACCAATGAGCAGTTCTTC	CASSLASGTNEQFF
TRBD1	few	TRBV28	TRBJ1-2	TGTGCCAGCAGTTTAGGAGGGAAGGGGGCAGGCTACACCTTC	CASSLGGKGAGYTF
-	-	TRBV28	TRBJ2-1	TGTGCCAGCATCCCTCCTTTAGCGGCCACCTACAATGAGCAGTTCTTC	CASIPPLAATYNEQFF
TRBD1	-	TRBV11-2	TRBJ1-2	TGTGCCAGCAGCCCCGGGACAGCTTTCTATGGCTACACCTTC	CASSPGTAFYGYTF
-	-	TRBV12-2	TRBJ1-4	TGTGCAAGTCGTTCACCGGGACAGATTGAAAAACTGTTTTTT	CASRSPGQIEKLFF
-	-	TRBV7-9	TRBJ2-3	TGTGCCAGCAGCTTAGAACTGACAGGATGGGAGTCAGATACGCAGTATTTT	CASSLELTGWESDTQYF
TRBD2	-	TRBV6-6	TRBJ2-5	TGTGCCAGCAGTTACCCGGCGGGGGATAACCAAGAGACCCAGTACTTC	CASSYPAGDNQETQYF
-	-	TRBV7-3	TRBJ2-5	TGTGCCAGCAGCACGGGACTCCAAGAGACCCAGTACTTC	CASSTGLQETQYF
-	many	TRBV23-1	TRBJ2-7	TGCGCCAGCAGGACAGAAAACGAGCAGTACTTC	CASRTENEQYF
TRBD2	-	TRBV11-2	TRBJ2-3	TGTGCCAGCAGCCGCCCCACTAGCGGGAGGCCCACAGATACGCAGTATTTT	CASSRPTSGRPTDTQYF
-	-	TRBV11-2	TRBJ1-1	TGTGCCAGCAGCTTAGTTTCCGGGAACGACACTGAAGCTTTCTTT	CASSLVSGNDTEAFF
TRBD1	-	TRBV13	TRBJ2-7	TGTGCCAGCAGCTCTTCCGGGACAGTCGCTCCACCGCCTTTC	CASSSSGTVAPPPF
TRBD2	-	TRBV4-1	TRBJ2-3	TGCGCCAGCAGCCAAGAAGTAACGGGACTAGCGGGGACGGATACGCAGTATTTT	CASSQEVTGLAGTDTQYF
TRBD1	-	TRBV11-2	TRBJ1-4	TGTGCCAGCAGCTTGACAGGGACCGCGACTAATGAAAAACTGTTTTTT	CASSLTGTATNEKLFF
TRBD1	-	TRBV2	TRBJ2-7	TGTGCCAGCAATTCGGGACAGGTGTACGAGCAGTACTTC	CASNSGQVYEQYF
TRBD2	medium-sized	TRBV7-9	TRBJ2-7	TGTGCCAGCAGCCCTACTAGCGGGGGAAGGGACTACGAGCAGTACTTC	CASSPTSGGRDYEQYF
TRBD1	-	TRBV29-1	TRBJ2-5	TGCAGCGTTGGGAACAGGGGTGGGGAGACCCAGTACTTC	CSVGNRGGETQYF